This entry describes one T cell receptor (beta chain). This sample stems from a study of control samples from healthy donors and cancer patients. TCRdb's copy holds only in-frame clones and misses some; the assay was immunoSEQ multiplex PCR. This sample yields under 80,000 clones, of which over 85% are seen a single time; roughly 1.2% belongs to the top ten. This CDR3 spans 12 amino acids. V was trimmed by 2 bases and J by 12 bases, leaving 16 bases between them. CDR1 and CDR2 (germline): GTSNPN, SVGIG (reference sequence). The source is a woman in her thirties or forties with lung cancer. The rearrangement links TRBV30 to TRBJ1-2; tentatively, D is TRBD1 (5 bases). The specimen was PBMCs. CDR3 region: CAWSPRGPGDTF. CDR3 coding DNA: TGTGCCTGGAGTCCACGAGGTCCGGGGGACACCTTC.